This T cell receptor (beta chain) appears in the sequencing data of a study of T cells in Graves' hyperthyroidism and ophthalmopathy. Study-level background: Peripheral blood was acquired at first diagnosis, ahead of any therapy whatsoever.

This clonotype has a handful of counts. Antigen: not known. Study-level results: Blood also showed most of the thyroid clonotypes that were expanded above 0.001. Prediction of ophthalmopathy progression came a median approximately 7 months pre-onset.

Amplified TCR beta CDR3 regions derived from RNA transcripts. HTBI primers were the set used in a first-round RT-PCR of the TCR CDR3. MiXCR, run by TCRdb on the multiplex PCR reads, gives a single entry per CDR3 protein. In the table there are around 99,000 distinct CDR3 sequences, approximately 15% of which are singletons. Germline CDR1 reads MNHEY; CDR2 reads SVGEGT. The ends were cut back, 1 base at V and 4 bases at J, with 8 bases in the middle. CDR3 length equals 14 residues. What was sequenced was blood. The rearrangement uses TRBV6-2 or TRBV6-3 and TRBJ1-5; D is undetermined. The sequence was collected from a woman aged 45-59 years with Graves' hyperthyroidism. In nucleotides, the CDR3 is TGTGCCAGCAGTTACTTTGGGGTTAATCAGCCCCAGCATTTT. Translation gives CASSYFGVNQPQHF.